The present TCR beta chain was sequenced within a study of cytomegalovirus exposure and HLA in healthy donors. Trimming left V 1 base short and J 4 bases short, with 7 bases between. The CDR3 is 14 residues long. Germline CDR1 and CDR2: MNHEY and SMNVEV (reference sequence). Here immunoSEQ multiplex PCR was the method, and the copy in TCRdb shows in-frame clones only, minus some. The top ten hold about 1.2% of the sample, which has approximately 300,000 clones, about nine tenths seen once. This TCR was recovered from a woman in her 30s in good health and CMV-seropositive. The chain couples TRBV27 to TRBJ2-2; D remains ambiguous. The sample comprised PBMCs. The CDR3 reads CASSLLSLTGELFF. In nucleotides, the CDR3 is TGTGCCAGCAGTTTATTAAGTCTCACCGGGGAGCTGTTTTTT.